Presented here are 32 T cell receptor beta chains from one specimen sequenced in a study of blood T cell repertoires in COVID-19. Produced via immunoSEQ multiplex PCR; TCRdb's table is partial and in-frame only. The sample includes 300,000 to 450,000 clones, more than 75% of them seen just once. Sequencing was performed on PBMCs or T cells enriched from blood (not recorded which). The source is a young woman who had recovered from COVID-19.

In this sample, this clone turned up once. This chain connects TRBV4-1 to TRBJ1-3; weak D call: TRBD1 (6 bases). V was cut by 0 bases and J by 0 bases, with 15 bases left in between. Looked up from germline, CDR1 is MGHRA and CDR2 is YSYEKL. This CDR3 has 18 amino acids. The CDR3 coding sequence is TGCGCCAGCAGCCAAGATCAAACAGGGTGGGGCTCTGGAAACACCATATATTTT. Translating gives CASSQDQTGWGSGNTIYF.

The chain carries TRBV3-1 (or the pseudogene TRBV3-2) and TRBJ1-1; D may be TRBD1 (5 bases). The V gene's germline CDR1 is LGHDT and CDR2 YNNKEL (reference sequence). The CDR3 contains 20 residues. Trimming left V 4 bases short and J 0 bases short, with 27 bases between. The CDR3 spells CASSPGSPGGMRYLNTEAFF. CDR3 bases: TGTGCCAGCAGCCCAGGGTCCCCTGGAGGGATGCGCTATCTGAACACTGAAGCTTTCTTT.

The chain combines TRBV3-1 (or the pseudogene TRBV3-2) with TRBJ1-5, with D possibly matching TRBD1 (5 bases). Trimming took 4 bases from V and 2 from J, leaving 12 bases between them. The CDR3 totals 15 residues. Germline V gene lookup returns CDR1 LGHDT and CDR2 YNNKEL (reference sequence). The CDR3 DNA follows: TGTGCCAGCAGCCTTACCCCGGGGGGCAATCAGCCCCAGCATTTT. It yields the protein CASSLTPGGNQPQHF.

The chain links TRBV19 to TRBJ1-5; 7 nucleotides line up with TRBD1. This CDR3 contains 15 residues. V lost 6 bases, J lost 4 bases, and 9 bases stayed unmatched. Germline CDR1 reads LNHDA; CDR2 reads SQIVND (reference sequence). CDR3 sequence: CASRFPGQINQPQHF. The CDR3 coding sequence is TGTGCCAGTAGGTTTCCGGGACAGATTAATCAGCCCCAGCATTTT.

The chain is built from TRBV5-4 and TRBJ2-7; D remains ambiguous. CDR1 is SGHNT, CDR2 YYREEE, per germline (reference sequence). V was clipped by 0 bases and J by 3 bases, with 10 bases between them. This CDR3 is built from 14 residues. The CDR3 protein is CASSLGIDNYEQYF. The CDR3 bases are TGTGCCAGCAGCTTGGGGATCGACAACTACGAGCAGTACTTC.

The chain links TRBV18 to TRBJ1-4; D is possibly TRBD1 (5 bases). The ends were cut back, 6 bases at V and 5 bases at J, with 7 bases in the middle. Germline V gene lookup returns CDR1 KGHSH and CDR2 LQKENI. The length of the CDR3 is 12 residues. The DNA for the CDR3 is TGTGCCAGCTCGGGGCAGAATGAAAAACTGTTTTTT. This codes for CASSGQNEKLFF.

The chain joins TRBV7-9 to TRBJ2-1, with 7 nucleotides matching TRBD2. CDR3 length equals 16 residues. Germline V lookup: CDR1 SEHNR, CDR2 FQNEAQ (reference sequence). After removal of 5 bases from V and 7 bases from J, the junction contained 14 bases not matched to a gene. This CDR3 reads CASSPTRLAGTNEQFF. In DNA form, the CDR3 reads TGTGCCAGCAGCCCTACTCGACTAGCCGGTACGAATGAGCAGTTCTTC.

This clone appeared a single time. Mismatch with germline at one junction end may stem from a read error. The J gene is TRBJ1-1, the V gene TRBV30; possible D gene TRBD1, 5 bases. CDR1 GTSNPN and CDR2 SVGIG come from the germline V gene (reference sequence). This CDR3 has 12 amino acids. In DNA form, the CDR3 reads TGTGCCGGGAGCAGGGAGGACACTGAAGCTTTCTTT. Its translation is CAGSREDTEAFF.

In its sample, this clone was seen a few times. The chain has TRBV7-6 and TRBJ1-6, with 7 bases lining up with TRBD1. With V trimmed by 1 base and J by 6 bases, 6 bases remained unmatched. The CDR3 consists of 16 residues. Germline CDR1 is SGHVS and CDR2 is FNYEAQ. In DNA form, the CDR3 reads TGTGCCAGCAGCTTAGGCGGGACAGAGCTTAATTCACCCCTCCACTTT. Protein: CASSLGGTELNSPLHF.

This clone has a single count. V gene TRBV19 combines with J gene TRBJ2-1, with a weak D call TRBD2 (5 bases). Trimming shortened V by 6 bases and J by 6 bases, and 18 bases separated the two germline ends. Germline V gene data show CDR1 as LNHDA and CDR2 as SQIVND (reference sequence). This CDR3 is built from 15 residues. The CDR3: CASRNGRLPSNEQFF. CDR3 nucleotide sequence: TGTGCCAGTAGGAATGGCAGACTACCCTCCAATGAGCAGTTCTTC. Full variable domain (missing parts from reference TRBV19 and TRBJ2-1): DGGITQSPKYLFRKEGQNVTLSCEQNLNHDAMYWYRQDPGQGLRLIYYSQIVNDFQKGDIAEGYSVSREKKESFPLTVTSAQKNPTAFYLCASRNGRLPSNEQFFGPGTRLTVL.

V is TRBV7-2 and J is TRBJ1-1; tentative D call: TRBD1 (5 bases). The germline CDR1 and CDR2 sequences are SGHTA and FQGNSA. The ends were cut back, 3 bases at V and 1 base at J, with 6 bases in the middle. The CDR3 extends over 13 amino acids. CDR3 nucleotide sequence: TGTGCCAGCAGCTTTCAGGGGAACACTGAAGCTTTCTTT. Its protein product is CASSFQGNTEAFF. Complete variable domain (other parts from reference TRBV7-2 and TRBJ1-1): GAGVSQSPSNKVTEKGKDVELRCDPISGHTALYWYRQSLGQGLEFLIYFQGNSAPDKSGLPSDRFSAERTGGSVSTLTIQRTQQEDSAVYLCASSFQGNTEAFFGQGTRLTVV.

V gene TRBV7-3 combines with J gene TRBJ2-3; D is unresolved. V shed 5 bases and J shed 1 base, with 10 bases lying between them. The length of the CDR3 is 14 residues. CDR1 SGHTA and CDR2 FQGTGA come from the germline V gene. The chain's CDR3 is CASSQHAGTDTQYF. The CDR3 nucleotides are TGTGCCAGCAGCCAACACGCCGGCACAGATACGCAGTATTTT.

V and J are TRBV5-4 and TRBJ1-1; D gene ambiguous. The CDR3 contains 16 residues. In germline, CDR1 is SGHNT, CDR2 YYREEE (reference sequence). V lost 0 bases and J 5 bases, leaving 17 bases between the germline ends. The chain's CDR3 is CASSLGPVAGSTEAFF. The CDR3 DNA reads TGTGCCAGCAGCTTGGGACCGGTGGCGGGGAGTACTGAAGCTTTCTTT.

Written as DNA, the CDR3 is TGTGCCTGGAGTGGGGACAGAGGCACTGAAGCTTTCTTT. This gives the protein CAWSGDRGTEAFF. The chain employs TRBV30 and TRBJ1-1; 7 nucleotides agree with TRBD1. Looked up from germline, CDR1 is GTSNPN and CDR2 is SVGIG (reference sequence). Trimming took 1 base from V and 4 from J; bases not matched to a gene: 3. CDR3 length: 13 amino acids.

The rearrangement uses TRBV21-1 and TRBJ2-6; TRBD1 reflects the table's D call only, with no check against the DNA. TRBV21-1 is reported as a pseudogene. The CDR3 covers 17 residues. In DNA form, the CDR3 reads TGTGCCAGCAGCAAAGCTACAGGATTCTCTGGGGCCAACGTCCTGACTTTC. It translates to CASSKATGFSGANVLTF.

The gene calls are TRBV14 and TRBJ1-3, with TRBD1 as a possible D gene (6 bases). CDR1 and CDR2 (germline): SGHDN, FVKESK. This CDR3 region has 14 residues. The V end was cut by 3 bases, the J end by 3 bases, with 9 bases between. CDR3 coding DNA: TGTGCCAGCAGCCACAGGGGTTATGGAAACACCATATATTTT. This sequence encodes CASSHRGYGNTIYF.

This CDR3 is CASSTSGTGGYYGYTF. In DNA, the CDR3 is TGTGCCAGTAGTACTTCCGGGACAGGGGGTTACTATGGCTACACCTTC. The chain uses TRBV19 and TRBJ1-2, with 11 bases lining up with TRBD1. CDR1 and CDR2 (germline): LNHDA, SQIVND (reference sequence). The CDR3 has 16 residues. The J segment lost 3 bases and the V segment lost 4 bases, leaving 7 bases of the junction unmatched.

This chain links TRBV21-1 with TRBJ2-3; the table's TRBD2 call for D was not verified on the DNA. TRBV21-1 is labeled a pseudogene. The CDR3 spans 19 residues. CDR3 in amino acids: CASSKGKVGLAGVSDTQYF. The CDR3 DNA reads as TGTGCCAGCAGCAAAGGAAAGGTTGGACTAGCGGGGGTCTCAGATACGCAGTATTTT.

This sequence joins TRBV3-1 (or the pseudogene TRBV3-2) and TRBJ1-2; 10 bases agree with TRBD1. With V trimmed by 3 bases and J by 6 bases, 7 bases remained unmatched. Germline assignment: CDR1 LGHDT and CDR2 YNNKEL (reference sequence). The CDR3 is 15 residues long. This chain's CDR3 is CASSQPGQGFNGYTF. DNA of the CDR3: TGTGCCAGCAGCCAGCCGGGACAGGGGTTCAATGGCTACACCTTC.

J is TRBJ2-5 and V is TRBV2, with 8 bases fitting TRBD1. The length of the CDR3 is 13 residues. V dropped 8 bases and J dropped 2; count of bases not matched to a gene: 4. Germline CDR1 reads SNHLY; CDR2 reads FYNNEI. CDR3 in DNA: TGTGCCAGCCTGGACAGGGTTCAAGAGACCCAGTACTTC. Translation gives CASLDRVQETQYF.

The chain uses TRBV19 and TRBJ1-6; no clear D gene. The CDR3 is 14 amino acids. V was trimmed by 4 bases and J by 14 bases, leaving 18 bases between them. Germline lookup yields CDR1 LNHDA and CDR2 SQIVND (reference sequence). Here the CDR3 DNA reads TGTGCCAGTAGTAGACCGGGCCGCCTGGAGGCCCTCCACTTT. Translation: CASSRPGRLEALHF.

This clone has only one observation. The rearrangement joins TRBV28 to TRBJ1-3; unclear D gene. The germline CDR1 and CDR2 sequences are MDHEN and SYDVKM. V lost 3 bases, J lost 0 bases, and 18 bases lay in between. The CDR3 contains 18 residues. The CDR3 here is CASSFLLKLTYSGNTIYF. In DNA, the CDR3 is TGTGCCAGCAGTTTCCTTTTAAAGTTAACCTACTCTGGAAACACCATATATTTT.

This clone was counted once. The CDR3 spells CASSTGTGPNEQFF. The CDR3 nucleotides read TGTGCCAGCAGCACCGGGACAGGACCCAATGAGCAGTTCTTC. V usage is TRBV27 and J usage is TRBJ2-1; 8 bases line up with TRBD1. V trimming: 6 bases; J trimming: 6 bases; junction bases outside the gene matches: 7. Germline values: CDR1 MNHEY, CDR2 SMNVEV (reference sequence). This CDR3 contains 14 residues.

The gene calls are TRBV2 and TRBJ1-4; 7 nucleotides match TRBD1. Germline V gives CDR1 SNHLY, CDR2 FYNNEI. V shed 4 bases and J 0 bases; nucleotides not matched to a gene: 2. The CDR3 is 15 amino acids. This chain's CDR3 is CASSGGTATNEKLFF. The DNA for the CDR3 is TGTGCCAGCAGTGGTGGGACAGCAACTAATGAAAAACTGTTTTTT.

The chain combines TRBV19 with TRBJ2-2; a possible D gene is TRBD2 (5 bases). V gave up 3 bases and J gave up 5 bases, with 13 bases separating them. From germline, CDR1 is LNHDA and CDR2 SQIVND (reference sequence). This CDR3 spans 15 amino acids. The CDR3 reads CASSIAGLGTGELFF. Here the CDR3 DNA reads TGTGCCAGTAGTATCGCAGGACTGGGTACCGGGGAGCTGTTTTTT.

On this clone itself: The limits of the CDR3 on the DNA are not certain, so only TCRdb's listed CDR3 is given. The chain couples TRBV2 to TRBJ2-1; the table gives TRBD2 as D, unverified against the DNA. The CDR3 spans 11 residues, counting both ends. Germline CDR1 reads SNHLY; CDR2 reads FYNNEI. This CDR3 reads CASSVAGGSFF.

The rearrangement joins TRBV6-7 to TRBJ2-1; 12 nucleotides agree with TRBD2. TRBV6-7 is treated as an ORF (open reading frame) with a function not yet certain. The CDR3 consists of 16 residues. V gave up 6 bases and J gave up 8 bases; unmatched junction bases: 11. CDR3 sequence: CASSAEGLAGNYEQFF. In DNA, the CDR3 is TGTGCCAGCAGCGCGGAGGGACTAGCGGGTAACTATGAGCAGTTCTTC.

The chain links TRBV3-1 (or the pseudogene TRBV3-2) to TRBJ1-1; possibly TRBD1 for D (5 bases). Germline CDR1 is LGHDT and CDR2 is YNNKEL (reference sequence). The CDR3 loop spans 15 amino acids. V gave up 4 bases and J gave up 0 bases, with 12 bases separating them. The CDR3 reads CASSRGTAMNTEAFF. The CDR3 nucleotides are TGTGCCAGCAGCCGCGGGACGGCTATGAACACTGAAGCTTTCTTT.

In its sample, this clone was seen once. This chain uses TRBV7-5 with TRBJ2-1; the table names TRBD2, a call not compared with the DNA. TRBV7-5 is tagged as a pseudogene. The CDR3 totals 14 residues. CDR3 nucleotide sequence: TGTGCCCGGGGGGTGACGAGCTCCTACAATGAGCAGTTCTTC. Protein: CARGVTSSYNEQFF.

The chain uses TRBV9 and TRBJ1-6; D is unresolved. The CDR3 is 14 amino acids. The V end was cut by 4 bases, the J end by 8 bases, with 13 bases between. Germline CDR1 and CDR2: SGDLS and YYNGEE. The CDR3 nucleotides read TGTGCCAGCAGCCCTCGCCAGATTGATTCACCCCTCCACTTT. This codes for CASSPRQIDSPLHF.

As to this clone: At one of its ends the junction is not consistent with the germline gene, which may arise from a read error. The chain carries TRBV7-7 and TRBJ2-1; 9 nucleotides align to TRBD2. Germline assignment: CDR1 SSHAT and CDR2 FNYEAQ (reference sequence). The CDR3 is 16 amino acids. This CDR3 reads CASSLTGLAPYNEQFF. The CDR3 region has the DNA TGTGCTAGCAGCTTAACAGGACTAGCGCCCTACAATGAGCAGTTCTTC.

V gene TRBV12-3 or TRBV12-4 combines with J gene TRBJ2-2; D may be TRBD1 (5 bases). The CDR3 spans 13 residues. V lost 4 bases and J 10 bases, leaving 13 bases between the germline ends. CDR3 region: CASSSSPGQELFF. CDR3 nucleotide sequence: TGTGCCAGCAGTTCCTCTCCAGGGCAGGAGCTGTTTTTT.